These T cell receptor beta chains were read from a single sample in a study of low-dose radiotherapy and immunotherapy resistance in tumors. In TCRdb, the reads were re-called with MiXCR into one record per CDR3 protein. Of 65,000 to 95,000 distinct CDR3 sequences listed, over 15% are singletons. This specimen was PBMCs, taken after low-dose radiotherapy plus immunotherapy. Every receptor here comes from a male donor with prostate cancer. The CDR3 runs from the conserved cysteine through the conserved F or W. Each record gives: J gene, CDR3 length, V gene, CDR3 protein.

TRBJ2-7 14 TRBV19 CASSMLGGVYEQYF
TRBJ2-1 16 TRBV7-3 CASSDPGLAASDEQFF
TRBJ2-3 12 TRBV6-2/TRBV6-3 CASSEVGDTQYF
TRBJ1-2 14 TRBV9 CASSVTGQPYGYTF
TRBJ1-2 13 TRBV14 CASSQARNYGYTF
TRBJ2-1 10 TRBV29-1 CSAGPGEQFF
TRBJ1-2 14 TRBV30 CAWRFGAMNYGYTF
TRBJ1-5 14 TRBV6-6 CASRVTVGNQPQHF
TRBJ2-7 17 TRBV7-2 CASTRGLAGVRAYEQYF
TRBJ2-2 12 TRBV6-2/TRBV6-3 CASSSLGGELFF
TRBJ2-2 15 TRBV7-2 CASSLAGPNTGELFF
TRBJ2-1 18 TRBV4-1 CASSQVPGGTSGSNEQFF
TRBJ1-2 13 TRBV9 CASSVEPGYGYTF
TRBJ2-5 13 TRBV2 CASSGGGQETQYF
TRBJ2-1 16 TRBV6-2/TRBV6-3 CASSSWSLVFRDEQFF
TRBJ2-3 12 TRBV6-1 CASSRAESTQYF
TRBJ2-5 12 TRBV29-1 CSVRRAQETQYF
TRBJ2-1 20 TRBV5-4 CASSLGSPGTSGKYYNEQFF
TRBJ1-3 14 TRBV6-5 CASRQGGNGNTIYF
TRBJ2-3 14 TRBV2 CASRTGLSTDTQYF
TRBJ1-5 15 TRBV7-9 CASSFWGDSNQPQHF
TRBJ2-7 14 TRBV7-2 CASSLLGRVYEQYF
TRBJ1-1 14 TRBV28 CASSLGWGSTEAFF
TRBJ2-2 13 TRBV2 CASSEDRDGELFF
TRBJ2-7 14 TRBV29-1 CSVENSGTSGRQNF
TRBJ2-1 13 TRBV24-1 CATAGRATNEQFF
TRBJ2-5 16 TRBV5-4 CASSMTSGRAFETQYF
TRBJ2-5 17 TRBV18 CASSPPPGSLSAETQYF
TRBJ2-1 15 TRBV5-1 CASSWGSGTYNEQFF
TRBJ1-6 16 TRBV12-3/TRBV12-4 CASSSRDRGYNSPLHF
TRBJ2-3 17 TRBV27 CASSSFYRDRHTDTQYF
TRBJ2-1 14 TRBV29-1 CSVPQGVLNNEQFF
TRBJ2-7 15 TRBV7-2 CASSPRASGPYEQYF
TRBJ2-2 15 TRBV29-1 CSVEVTGSNTGELFF